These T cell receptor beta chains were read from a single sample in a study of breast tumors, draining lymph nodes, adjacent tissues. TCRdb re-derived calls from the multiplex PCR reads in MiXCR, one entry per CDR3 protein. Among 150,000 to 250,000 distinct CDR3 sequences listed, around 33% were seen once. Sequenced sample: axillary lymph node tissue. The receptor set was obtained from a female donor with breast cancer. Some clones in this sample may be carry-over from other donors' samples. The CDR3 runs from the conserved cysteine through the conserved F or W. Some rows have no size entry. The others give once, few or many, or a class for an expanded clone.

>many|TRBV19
CASRDPGLGSGELFF
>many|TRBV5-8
CASSLASDTQYF
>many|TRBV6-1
CASSRLGGSQPQHF
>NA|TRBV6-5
CANSYGGIQETQYF
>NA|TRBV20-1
CSARGGTDNEKLFF
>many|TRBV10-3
CATGHTGTLETQYF
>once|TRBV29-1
CSVEEYLAGGETQYF
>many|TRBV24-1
CATSDFTDQPQHF
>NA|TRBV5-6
CASSLGPKLAGELFF
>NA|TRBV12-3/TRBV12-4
CASSLRQGLNTEAFF
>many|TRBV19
CASSLQEDQPQHF
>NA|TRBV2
CASTPLNNYGYTF
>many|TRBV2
CASSDQALQGGGYTF
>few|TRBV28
CASSVPAGQGNYGYTF
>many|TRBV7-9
CASSLAGTGIEQFF
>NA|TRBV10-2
CASSEIWASTDTQYF
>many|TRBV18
CASSMEQGLSQETQYF
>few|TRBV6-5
CASSHSLTGEKLFF
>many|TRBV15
CATSSGLAGDTQYF
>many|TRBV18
CASSPTASQETQYF